This is a list of T cell receptor beta chains from one sample in a study of Graves' ophthalmopathy and Graves' hyperthyroidism. TCRdb passed the multiplex PCR reads through MiXCR, listing each CDR3 protein once. The sample records hundreds of thousands of distinct CDR3 sequences, approximately 22% being singletons. Sequenced material: peripheral blood. The receptor set was obtained from a woman aged 18-29 years with stable Graves' hyperthyroidism. Some clones in this sample may be carry-over from other donors' samples. Both conserved end residues are part of each CDR3. Fields, in order: J gene, V gene, clone size, D gene, CDR3 protein, CDR3 DNA. A D gene is named only where the DNA matches it firmly. Clone size is shown for a subset of rows, as once, few, many or a class of expanded clone.

TRBJ1-3	TRBV6-1	NA	NA	CASSTGTGISGNTIYF	TGTGCCAGCAGTACCGGAACAGGGATTTCTGGAAACACCATATATTTT
TRBJ1-6	TRBV27	many	NA	CASSLFRGPSSYNSPLHF	TGTGCCAGCAGTTTATTCAGGGGACCTAGCTCCTATAATTCACCCCTCCACTTT
TRBJ1-1	TRBV28	NA	NA	CASSFGGDGLNTEAFF	TGTGCCAGCAGTTTCGGAGGAGACGGCCTGAACACTGAAGCTTTCTTT
TRBJ2-4	TRBV4-1	NA	NA	CASSQALTVAKNIQYF	TGCGCCAGCAGCCAAGCCTTGACAGTAGCCAAAAACATTCAGTACTTC
TRBJ1-6	TRBV27	many	TRBD1	CASSSTGASPLHF	TGTGCCAGCAGTAGTACAGGGGCATCACCCCTCCACTTT
TRBJ1-2	TRBV12-3/TRBV12-4	few	NA	CASSFTQVDGYTF	TGTGCCAGCAGTTTTACGCAGGTTGATGGCTACACCTTC
TRBJ1-3	TRBV27	few	NA	CASSSATSGNTIYF	TGTGCCAGCAGTTCAGCTACCTCTGGAAACACCATATATTTT
TRBJ2-2	TRBV6-5	many	NA	CASSYASFTSRTGELFF	TGTGCCAGCAGTTACGCTTCATTCACCAGTCGCACCGGGGAGCTGTTTTTT
TRBJ1-5	TRBV3-1	NA	NA	CASSQGRGNHPQHF	TGTGCCAGCAGCCAAGGAAGGGGTAATCACCCCCAGCATTTT
TRBJ2-7	TRBV20-1	many	TRBD2	CSASQPSGGQYEQYF	TGCAGTGCTAGTCAGCCTAGCGGAGGACAATACGAGCAGTACTTC
TRBJ2-7	TRBV20-1	NA	NA	CSARRQSDEQYF	TGCAGTGCTAGACGACAGTCTGACGAGCAGTACTTC
TRBJ1-1	TRBV5-6	many	NA	CASSFDGSEAFF	TGTGCCAGCAGCTTTGACGGGAGTGAAGCTTTCTTT
TRBJ2-5	TRBV4-1	NA	TRBD2	CASSHPGLAGGIYQETQYF	TGCGCCAGCAGCCACCCGGGACTAGCGGGGGGGATCTACCAAGAGACCCAGTACTTC
TRBJ2-7	TRBV6-5	NA	NA	CASSYFPGPYEQYF	TGTGCCAGCAGTTACTTCCCTGGCCCCTACGAGCAGTACTTC
TRBJ1-1	TRBV10-3	many	TRBD1	CAISDRDRDAEAFF	TGTGCCATCAGTGACAGGGACAGGGACGCTGAAGCTTTCTTT
TRBJ2-2	TRBV5-1	many	TRBD2	CASSPSGGFNTGELFF	TGCGCCAGCAGCCCTAGCGGGGGGTTCAACACCGGGGAGCTGTTTTTT
TRBJ1-1	TRBV18	few	NA	CASSPPRGGGNTEAFF	TGTGCCAGCTCACCACCGAGAGGGGGGGGGAACACTGAAGCTTTCTTT
TRBJ1-5	TRBV29-1	few	NA	CSVSLGGGRSNQPQHF	TGCAGCGTTTCGTTAGGGGGGGGCAGAAGCAATCAGCCCCAGCATTTT
TRBJ1-3	TRBV5-5	few	NA	CASSVYGAGNTIYF	TGTGCCAGCAGCGTCTACGGTGCTGGAAACACCATATATTTT
TRBJ1-2	TRBV14	many	NA	CASSQDLGDYGYTF	TGTGCCAGCAGCCAAGATCTTGGAGACTATGGCTACACCTTC
TRBJ1-1	TRBV6-5	many	NA	CASSFRHLTNTEAFF	TGTGCCAGCAGTTTTAGACACCTCACGAACACTGAAGCTTTCTTT
TRBJ1-1	TRBV11-2	NA	NA	CASSERGMNTEAFF	TGTGCCAGCAGCGAAAGGGGCATGAACACTGAAGCTTTCTTT
TRBJ1-5	TRBV20-1	NA	NA	CSARGRGQPQHF	TGCAGTGCTAGGGGGCGCGGGCAGCCCCAGCATTTT
TRBJ1-2	TRBV12-3/TRBV12-4	many	NA	CASSLVDSSGYTF	TGTGCCAGCAGTTTAGTTGACTCGAGTGGCTACACCTTC